This T cell receptor (beta chain) was captured by sequencing in a study of T-cell reconstitution after alpha-beta-depleted transplantation in children. Study-wide results and limits: Expanded graft clones, several hundred of them, were reportedly the source of alpha-beta T cells about two months after transplant. There were some patients whose high TCRbeta diversity at day 60 came from surviving recipient T cells and thymic progenitors. Among T cells one year after transplant, newly produced cells accounted for most counts and diversity.

Trimming removed 3 bases at V and 5 bases at J, with 11 bases between. The germline V gene encodes CDR1 MDHEN and CDR2 SYDVKM. The CDR3 sequence is 15 residues long. This sample's TCRbeta library carried unique molecular identifier barcodes. TCRdb passed the PCR reads through MiXCR, listing each CDR3 protein once. The table shows around 300,000 distinct CDR3 sequences, with approximately 10% occurring only once. This clonotype was observed many times. Its target is not known. The genes are TRBV28 and TRBJ1-6; no reliable D call. The sequencing used peripheral blood, collected 180 days after TCRalphabeta/CD19-depleted stem cell transplant. The sequence was collected from a male patient aged 2-10 years who had a stem cell transplant for chronic granulomatous disease, so the T cells may come from the graft donor. CDR3: CASSFYGRNNSPLHF. The CDR3 DNA follows: TGTGCCAGCAGTTTCTACGGACGGAATAATTCACCCCTCCACTTT.